These 4 T cell receptor beta chains originate from one sample sequenced in a study of blood T cells in healthy people across ages. The second PCR ran roughly 6 to 11 cycles with a sample-barcoded 5' primer and J-beta primers. TCRdb passed the 5' RACE reads through MiXCR, listing each CDR3 protein once. The sample has fewer than 1,000,000 distinct CDR3 sequences; 35% to 50% are singletons. The source material was blood. These receptors all come from a man aged 80 or over in good health.

This clonotype was counted at least ten times. V usage is TRBV28 and J usage is TRBJ2-1; TRBD2 might be the D (6 bases). The CDR3 covers 15 residues. V was cut by 0 bases and J by 8 bases, with 14 bases left in between. Germline assignment: CDR1 MDHEN and CDR2 SYDVKM. The CDR3 sequence: CASSLWGGLSDEQFF. The CDR3 DNA follows: TGTGCCAGCAGTTTATGGGGGGGACTCAGCGATGAGCAGTTCTTC.

This clonotype was counted between two and nine times. The rearrangement links TRBV12-3 or TRBV12-4 to TRBJ2-1; maybe TRBD2 (6 bases). The ends were cut back, 6 bases at V and 0 bases at J, with 12 bases in the middle. The CDR3 totals 15 residues. The CDR3 region is CASRKREYSYNEQFF. Written as DNA, the CDR3 is TGTGCCAGCAGAAAACGGGAGTACTCCTACAATGAGCAGTTCTTC.

The chain links TRBV10-3 to TRBJ2-3, with 8 bases lining up with TRBD1. In germline, CDR1 is ENHRY, CDR2 SYGVKD. The V gene end was trimmed by 1 base and the J gene end by 2 bases; junction bases not matched to a gene: 8. CDR3 length equals 17 residues. The CDR3 bases are TGTGCCATCAGTGAGTTTTCGAGACAGGGGTTCACAGATACGCAGTATTTT. It translates to CAISEFSRQGFTDTQYF.

The chain carries TRBV7-2 and TRBJ2-1; a possible D gene is TRBD2 (7 bases). The germline CDR1 and CDR2 sequences are SGHTA and FQGNSA. V lost 7 bases and J 4 bases, leaving 17 bases between the germline ends. This CDR3 contains 15 residues. The CDR3 sequence: CASNPVGGAYNEQFF. The CDR3, as DNA: TGTGCCAGCAACCCCGTTGGGGGGGCTTACAATGAGCAGTTCTTC.